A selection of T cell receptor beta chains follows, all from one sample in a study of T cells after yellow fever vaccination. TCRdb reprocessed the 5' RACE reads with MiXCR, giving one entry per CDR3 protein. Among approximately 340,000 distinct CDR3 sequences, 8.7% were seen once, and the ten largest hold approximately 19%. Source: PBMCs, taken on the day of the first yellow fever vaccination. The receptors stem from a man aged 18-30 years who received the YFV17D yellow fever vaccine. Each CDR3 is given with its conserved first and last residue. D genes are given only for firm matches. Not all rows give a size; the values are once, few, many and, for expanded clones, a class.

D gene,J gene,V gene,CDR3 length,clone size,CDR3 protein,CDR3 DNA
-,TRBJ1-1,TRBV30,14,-,CAWKGTVLNTEAFF,TGTGCCTGGAAGGGTACGGTGTTGAACACTGAAGCTTTCTTT
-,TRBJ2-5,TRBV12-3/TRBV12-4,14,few,CASSFGAVGETQYF,TGTGCCAGCAGCTTCGGAGCTGTCGGGGAGACCCAGTACTTC
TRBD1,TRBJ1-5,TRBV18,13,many,CASSPGTGEPQHF,TGTGCCAGCTCACCAGGGACAGGGGAGCCCCAGCATTTT
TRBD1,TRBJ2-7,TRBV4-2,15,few,CASSQDGTASYEQYF,TGTGCCAGCAGCCAAGATGGGACAGCTTCCTACGAGCAGTACTTC
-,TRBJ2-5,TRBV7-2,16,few,CASSVESGGFGETQYF,TGTGCCAGCAGCGTCGAGTCGGGGGGCTTTGGGGAGACCCAGTACTTC
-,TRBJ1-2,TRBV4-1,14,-,CASSQPARDYGYTF,TGCGCCAGCAGCCAACCTGCTCGAGACTATGGCTACACCTTC
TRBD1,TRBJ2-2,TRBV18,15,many,CASSISTGFAGELFF,TGTGCCAGCTCAATCTCGACAGGGTTCGCCGGGGAGCTGTTTTTT
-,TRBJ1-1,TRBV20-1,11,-,CSASLNTEAFF,TGCAGTGCTAGTCTTAACACTGAAGCTTTCTTT
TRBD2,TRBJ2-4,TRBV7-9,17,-,CASSLDPSAGGGNIQYF,TGTGCCAGCAGCTTAGATCCGTCAGCGGGGGGTGGAAACATTCAGTACTTC
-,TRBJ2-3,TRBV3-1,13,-,CASSQQTAAAQYF,TGTGCCAGCAGCCAACAGACAGCCGCTGCGCAGTATTTT
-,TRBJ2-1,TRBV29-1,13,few,CSVALRLGNEQFF,TGCAGCGTTGCCCTGCGGTTAGGCAATGAGCAGTTCTTC
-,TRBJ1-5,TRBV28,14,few,CASSLGLSNQPQHF,TGTGCCAGCAGTTTGGGACTTAGCAATCAGCCCCAGCATTTT
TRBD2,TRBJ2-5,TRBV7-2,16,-,CASSQAGGSGQETQYF,TGTGCCAGCAGCCAGGCGGGGGGAAGTGGGCAAGAGACCCAGTACTTC
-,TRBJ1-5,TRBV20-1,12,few,CSARIPGQPQHF,TGCAGTGCTAGAATCCCGGGGCAGCCCCAGCATTTT
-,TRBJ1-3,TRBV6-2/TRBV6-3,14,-,CASFSIFSGNTIYF,TGTGCCAGCTTCAGTATCTTCTCTGGAAACACCATATATTTT
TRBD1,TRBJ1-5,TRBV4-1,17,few,CASRAVQGKKSNQPQHF,TGCGCCAGCCGCGCCGTACAGGGGAAAAAGAGCAATCAGCCCCAGCATTTT
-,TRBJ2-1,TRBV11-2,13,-,CASSSGRVPEQFF,TGTGCCAGCAGCTCCGGCCGGGTGCCTGAGCAGTTCTTC
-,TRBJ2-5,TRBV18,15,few,CASSPNSGSGETQYF,TGTGCCAGCTCACCAAATTCAGGTTCGGGAGAGACCCAGTACTTC
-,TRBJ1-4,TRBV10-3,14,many,CAIRGTATNEKLFF,TGTGCCATCCGGGGCACAGCAACTAATGAAAAACTGTTTTTT
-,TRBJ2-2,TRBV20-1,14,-,CSARVLGLYGELFF,TGCAGTGCTAGAGTTCTCGGACTGTACGGGGAGCTGTTTTTT
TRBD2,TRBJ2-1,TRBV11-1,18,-,CASSLIGRAGSTYNEQFF,TGTGCCAGCAGCTTAATCGGACGAGCGGGATCCACCTACAATGAGCAGTTCTTC
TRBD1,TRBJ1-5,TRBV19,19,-,CASTNWETGWLGGYQPQHF,TGTGCCAGTACCAATTGGGAGACAGGGTGGCTAGGAGGCTATCAGCCCCAGCATTTT
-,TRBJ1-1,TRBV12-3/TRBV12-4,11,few,CASIYWGKAFF,TGTGCCAGCATCTACTGGGGGAAAGCTTTCTTT
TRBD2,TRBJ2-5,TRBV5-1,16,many,CASSLVPAGGQETQYF,TGCGCCAGCAGCTTGGTTCCAGCGGGGGGCCAAGAGACCCAGTACTTC
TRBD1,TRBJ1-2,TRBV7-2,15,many,CASSFGQGAGYGYTF,TGTGCCAGCAGCTTTGGTCAGGGGGCAGGCTATGGCTACACCTTC
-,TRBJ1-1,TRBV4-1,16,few,CASSQDWRRLNTEAFF,TGCGCCAGCAGCCAAGATTGGAGACGGTTGAACACTGAAGCTTTCTTT
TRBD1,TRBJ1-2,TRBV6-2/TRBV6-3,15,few,CASFTLGQGAKGYTF,TGTGCCAGCTTTACTCTGGGACAGGGGGCGAAAGGCTACACCTTC
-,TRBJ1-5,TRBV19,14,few,CASSGGNSNQPQHF,TGTGCCAGTAGTGGTGGAAATAGCAATCAGCCCCAGCATTTT
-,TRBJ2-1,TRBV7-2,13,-,CASSLDKYNEQFF,TGTGCCAGCAGCCTAGACAAATACAATGAGCAGTTCTTC
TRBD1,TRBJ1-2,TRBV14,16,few,CASSRPGQGPLYGYTF,TGTGCCAGCAGCCGCCCGGGACAGGGGCCCCTCTATGGCTACACCTTC
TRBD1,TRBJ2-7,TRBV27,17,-,CASSLASRQGAVGEQYF,TGTGCCAGCAGTTTAGCTTCGAGACAGGGGGCAGTCGGCGAGCAGTACTTC
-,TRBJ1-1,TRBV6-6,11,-,CASSPGLGAFF,TGTGCCAGCAGCCCCGGTTTGGGGGCTTTCTTT
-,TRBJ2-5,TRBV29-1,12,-,CSGGQIQETQYF,TGCAGCGGGGGCCAGATCCAAGAGACCCAGTACTTC
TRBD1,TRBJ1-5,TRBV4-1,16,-,CASSQRGTGEGQPQHF,TGCGCCAGCAGCCAACGCGGGACAGGGGAGGGTCAGCCCCAGCATTTT
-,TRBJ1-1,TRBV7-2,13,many,CASSLETDPEAFF,TGTGCCAGCAGCTTAGAGACAGACCCTGAAGCTTTCTTT
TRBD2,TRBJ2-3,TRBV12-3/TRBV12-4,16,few,CASSSGGPVGADTQYF,TGTGCCAGCAGTAGCGGGGGGCCAGTAGGGGCAGATACGCAGTATTTT
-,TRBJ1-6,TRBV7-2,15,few,CASSLSFRESSPLHF,TGTGCCAGCAGCTTAAGTTTTCGGGAATCCTCACCCCTCCACTTT
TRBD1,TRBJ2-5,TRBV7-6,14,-,CASSWGTGRETQYF,TGTGCCAGCAGCTGGGGGACAGGGAGAGAGACCCAGTACTTC
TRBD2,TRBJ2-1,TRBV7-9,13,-,CASQRGPLDEQFF,TGTGCCAGTCAGCGGGGACCTTTGGATGAGCAGTTCTTC
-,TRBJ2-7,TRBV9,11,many,CASSASYEQYF,TGTGCCAGCAGCGCCTCCTACGAGCAGTACTTC
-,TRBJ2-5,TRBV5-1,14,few,CASSSGRGEETQYF,TGCGCCAGCAGCTCAGGGCGCGGAGAAGAGACCCAGTACTTC
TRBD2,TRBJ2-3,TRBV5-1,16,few,CASSFGLAGNTDTQYF,TGCGCCAGCAGCTTCGGACTAGCGGGGAACACAGATACGCAGTATTTT
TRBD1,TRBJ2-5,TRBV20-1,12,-,CSAKDRVETQYF,TGCAGTGCCAAGGACAGGGTGGAGACCCAGTACTTC
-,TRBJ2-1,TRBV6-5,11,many,CASARRNEQFF,TGTGCCAGCGCCCGTAGAAATGAGCAGTTCTTC
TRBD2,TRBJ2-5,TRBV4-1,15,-,CASSHSGLAVETQYF,TGCGCCAGCAGCCACTCGGGACTAGCGGTGGAGACCCAGTACTTC
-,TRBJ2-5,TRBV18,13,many,CASSTTYQETQYF,TGTGCCAGCTCTACAACATACCAAGAGACCCAGTACTTC
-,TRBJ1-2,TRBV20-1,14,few,CSARDLGASYGYTF,TGCAGTGCTAGAGATTTAGGGGCGAGCTATGGCTACACCTTC
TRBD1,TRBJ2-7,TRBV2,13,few,CASRQGASYEQYF,TGTGCCAGCCGACAGGGGGCCTCCTACGAGCAGTACTTC
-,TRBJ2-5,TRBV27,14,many,CASSLDSTQETQYF,TGTGCCAGCAGTTTAGACAGCACACAAGAGACCCAGTACTTC
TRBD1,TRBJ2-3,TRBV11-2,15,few,CASSAGTGVPDTQYF,TGTGCCAGCAGTGCCGGGACAGGGGTTCCAGATACGCAGTATTTT
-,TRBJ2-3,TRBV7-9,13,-,CASIRLADNTQYF,TGTGCCAGCATTCGGCTAGCAGACAATACGCAGTATTTT
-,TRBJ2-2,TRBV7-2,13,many,CASSLRQIGELFF,TGTGCCAGCAGCTTAAGGCAGATCGGGGAGCTGTTTTTT